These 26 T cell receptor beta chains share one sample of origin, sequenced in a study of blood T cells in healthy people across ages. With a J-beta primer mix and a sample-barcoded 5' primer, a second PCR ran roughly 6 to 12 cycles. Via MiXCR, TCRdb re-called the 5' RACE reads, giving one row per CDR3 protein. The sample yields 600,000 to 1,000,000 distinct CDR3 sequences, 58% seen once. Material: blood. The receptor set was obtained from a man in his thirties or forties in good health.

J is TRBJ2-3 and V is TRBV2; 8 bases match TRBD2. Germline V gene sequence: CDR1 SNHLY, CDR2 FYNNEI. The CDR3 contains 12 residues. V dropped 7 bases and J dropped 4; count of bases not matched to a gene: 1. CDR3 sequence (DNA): TGTGCCAGCACGCGGGAGGCAGATACGCAGTATTTT. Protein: CASTREADTQYF.

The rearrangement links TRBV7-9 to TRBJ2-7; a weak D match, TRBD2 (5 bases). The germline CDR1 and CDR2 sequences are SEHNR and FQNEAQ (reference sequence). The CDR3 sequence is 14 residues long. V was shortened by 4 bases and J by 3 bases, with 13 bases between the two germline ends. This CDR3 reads CASSYAGQSYEQYF. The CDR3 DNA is TGTGCCAGCAGCTATGCGGGCCAAAGCTACGAGCAGTACTTC.

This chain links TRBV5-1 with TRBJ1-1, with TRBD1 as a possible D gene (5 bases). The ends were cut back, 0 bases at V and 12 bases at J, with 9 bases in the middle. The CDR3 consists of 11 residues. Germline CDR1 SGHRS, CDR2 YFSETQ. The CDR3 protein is CASSLGSGTFF. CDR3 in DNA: TGCGCCAGCAGCTTGGGGTCAGGGACTTTCTTT.

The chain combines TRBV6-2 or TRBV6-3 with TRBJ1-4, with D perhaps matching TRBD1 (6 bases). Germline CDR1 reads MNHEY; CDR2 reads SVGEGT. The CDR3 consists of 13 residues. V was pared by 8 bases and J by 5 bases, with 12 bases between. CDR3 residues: CASQGQINEKLFF. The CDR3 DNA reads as TGTGCCAGCCAAGGACAGATCAATGAAAAACTGTTTTTT.

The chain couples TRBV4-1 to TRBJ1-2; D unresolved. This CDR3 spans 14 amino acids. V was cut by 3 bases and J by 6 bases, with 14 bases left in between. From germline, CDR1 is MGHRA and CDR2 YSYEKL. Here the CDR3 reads CASSHLRSGDGYTF. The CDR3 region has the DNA TGCGCCAGCAGCCACCTAAGAAGCGGGGATGGCTACACCTTC.

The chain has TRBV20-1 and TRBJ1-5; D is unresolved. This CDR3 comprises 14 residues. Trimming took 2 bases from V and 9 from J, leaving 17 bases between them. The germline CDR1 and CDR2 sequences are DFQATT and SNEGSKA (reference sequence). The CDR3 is CSARPPGTPWPQHF. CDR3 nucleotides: TGCAGTGCTAGACCTCCCGGTACCCCCTGGCCCCAGCATTTT.

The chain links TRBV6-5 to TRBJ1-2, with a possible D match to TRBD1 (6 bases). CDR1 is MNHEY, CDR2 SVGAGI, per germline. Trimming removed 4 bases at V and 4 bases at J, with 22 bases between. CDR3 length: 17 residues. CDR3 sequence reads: CASSWRGVTGSGYGYTF. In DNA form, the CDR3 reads TGTGCCAGCAGTTGGCGTGGGGTTACAGGGTCGGGCTATGGCTACACCTTC.

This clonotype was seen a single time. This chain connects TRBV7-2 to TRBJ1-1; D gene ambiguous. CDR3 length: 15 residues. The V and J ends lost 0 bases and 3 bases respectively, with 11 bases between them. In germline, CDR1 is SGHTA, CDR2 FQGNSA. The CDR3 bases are TGTGCCAGCAGCTTAGCGAACGGCTTGGACACTGAAGCTTTCTTT. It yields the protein CASSLANGLDTEAFF.

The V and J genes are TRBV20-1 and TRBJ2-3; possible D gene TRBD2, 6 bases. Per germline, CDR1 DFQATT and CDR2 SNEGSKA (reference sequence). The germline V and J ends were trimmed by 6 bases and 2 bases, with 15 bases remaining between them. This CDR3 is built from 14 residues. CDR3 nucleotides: TGCAGTGCAACCGGGACTCATCCCACAGATACGCAGTATTTT. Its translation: CSATGTHPTDTQYF.

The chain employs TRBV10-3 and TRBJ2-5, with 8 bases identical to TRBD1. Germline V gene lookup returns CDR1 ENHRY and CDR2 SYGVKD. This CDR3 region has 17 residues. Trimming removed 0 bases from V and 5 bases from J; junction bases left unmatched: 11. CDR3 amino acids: CAISESQGAQAAETQYF. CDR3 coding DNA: TGTGCCATCAGTGAGTCGCAGGGGGCGCAGGCGGCGGAGACCCAGTACTTC.

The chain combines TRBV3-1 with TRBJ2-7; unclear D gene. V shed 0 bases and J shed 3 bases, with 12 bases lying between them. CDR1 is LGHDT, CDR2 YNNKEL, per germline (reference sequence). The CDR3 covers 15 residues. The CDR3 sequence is CASSQDFKGFYEQYF. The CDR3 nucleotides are TGTGCCAGCAGCCAAGATTTTAAGGGATTCTACGAGCAGTACTTC.

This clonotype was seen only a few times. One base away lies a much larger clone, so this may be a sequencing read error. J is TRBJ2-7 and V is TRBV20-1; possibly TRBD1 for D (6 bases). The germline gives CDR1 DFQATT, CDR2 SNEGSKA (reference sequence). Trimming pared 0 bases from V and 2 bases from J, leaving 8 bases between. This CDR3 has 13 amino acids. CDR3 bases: TGCAGTGCTAGAGAGGACAGAACCTACGAGCAGTACTTC. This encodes CSAREDRTYEQYF.

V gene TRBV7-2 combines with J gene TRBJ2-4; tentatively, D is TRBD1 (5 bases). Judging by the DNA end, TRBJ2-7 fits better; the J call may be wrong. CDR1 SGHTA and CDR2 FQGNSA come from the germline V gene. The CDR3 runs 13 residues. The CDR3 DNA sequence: TGTGCCAGCAGTACAGGAAGGCCCTACGAGCAGTACTTC. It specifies CASSTGRPYEQYF.

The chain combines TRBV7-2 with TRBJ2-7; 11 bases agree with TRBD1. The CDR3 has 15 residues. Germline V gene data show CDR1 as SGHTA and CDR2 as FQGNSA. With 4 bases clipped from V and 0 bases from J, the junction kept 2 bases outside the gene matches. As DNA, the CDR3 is TGTGCCAGCAGCTGGGACAGGGGGAGCTCCTACGAGCAGTACTTC. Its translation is CASSWDRGSSYEQYF.

CDR3 residues: CSASPGTGGSYEQYF. The CDR3 region has the DNA TGCAGTGCTAGCCCCGGGACAGGGGGCTCCTACGAGCAGTACTTC. The chain recombines TRBV20-1 with TRBJ2-7, with TRBD1 matching 11 bases. This CDR3 spans 15 amino acids. Losses at the gene ends were 3 bases for V and 0 bases for J; bases not matched to a gene: 4. Germline V gene lookup returns CDR1 DFQATT and CDR2 SNEGSKA (reference sequence).

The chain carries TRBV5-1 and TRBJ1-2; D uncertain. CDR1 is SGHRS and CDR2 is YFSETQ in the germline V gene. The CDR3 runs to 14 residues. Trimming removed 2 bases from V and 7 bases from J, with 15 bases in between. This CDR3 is CASSLDHGRIGYTF. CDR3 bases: TGCGCCAGCAGCTTAGATCACGGAAGGATTGGCTACACCTTC.

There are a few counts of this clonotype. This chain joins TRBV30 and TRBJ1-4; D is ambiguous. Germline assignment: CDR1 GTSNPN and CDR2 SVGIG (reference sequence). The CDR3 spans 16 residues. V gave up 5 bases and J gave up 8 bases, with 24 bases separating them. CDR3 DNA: TGTGCCTGGGGGATACCCACGGCGATGAGGAGCGAAAAACTGTTTTTT. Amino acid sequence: CAWGIPTAMRSEKLFF.

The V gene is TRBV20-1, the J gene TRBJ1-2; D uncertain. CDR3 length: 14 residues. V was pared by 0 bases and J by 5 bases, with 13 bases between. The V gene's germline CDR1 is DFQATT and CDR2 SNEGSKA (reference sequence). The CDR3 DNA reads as TGCAGTGCTAGAGATGCAGGATTTAGGTATGGCTACACCTTC. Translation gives CSARDAGFRYGYTF.

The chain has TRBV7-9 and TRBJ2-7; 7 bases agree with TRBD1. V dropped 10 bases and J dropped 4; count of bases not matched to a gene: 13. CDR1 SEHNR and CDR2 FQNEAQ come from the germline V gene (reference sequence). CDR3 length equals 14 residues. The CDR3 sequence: CAITLGTAPYEQYF. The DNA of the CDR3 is TGTGCCATCACCCTCGGGACAGCCCCGTACGAGCAGTACTTC.

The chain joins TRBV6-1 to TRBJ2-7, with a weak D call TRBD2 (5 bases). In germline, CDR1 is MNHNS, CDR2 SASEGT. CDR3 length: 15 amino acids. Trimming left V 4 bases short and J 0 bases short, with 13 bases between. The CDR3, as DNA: TGTGCCAGCAGTGGGTTAGGACTGCTCTCCTACGAGCAGTACTTC. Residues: CASSGLGLLSYEQYF.

In nucleotides, the CDR3 is TGTGCCAGCAGTGTAGGTCAGAACACTGAAGCTTTCTTT. It encodes CASSVGQNTEAFF. J is TRBJ1-1 and V is TRBV12-3 or TRBV12-4; unclear D gene. V lost 5 bases to trimming and J lost 1 base, with 8 bases between them. The CDR3 is 13 amino acids.

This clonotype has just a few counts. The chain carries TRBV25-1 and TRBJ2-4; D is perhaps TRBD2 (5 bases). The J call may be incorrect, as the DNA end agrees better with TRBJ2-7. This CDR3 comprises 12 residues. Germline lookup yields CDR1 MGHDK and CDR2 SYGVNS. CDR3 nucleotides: TGTGCCAGCAGTCGGCTAGCTAACGAGCAGTACTTC. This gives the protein CASSRLANEQYF.

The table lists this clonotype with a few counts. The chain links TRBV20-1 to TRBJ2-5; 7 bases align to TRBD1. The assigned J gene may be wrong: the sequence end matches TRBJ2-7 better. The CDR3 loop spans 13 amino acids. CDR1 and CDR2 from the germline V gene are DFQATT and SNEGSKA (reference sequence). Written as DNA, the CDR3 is TGCAGTGCTAAACCGGGACAGCGATACGAGCAGTACTTC. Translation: CSAKPGQRYEQYF.

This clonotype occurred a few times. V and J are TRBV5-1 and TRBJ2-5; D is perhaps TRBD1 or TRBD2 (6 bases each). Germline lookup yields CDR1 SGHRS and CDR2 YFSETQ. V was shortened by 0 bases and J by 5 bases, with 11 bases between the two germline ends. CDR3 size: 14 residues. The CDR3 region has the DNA TGCGCCAGCAGCTTGGTGGGGGGCTGGGAGACCCAGTACTTC. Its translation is CASSLVGGWETQYF. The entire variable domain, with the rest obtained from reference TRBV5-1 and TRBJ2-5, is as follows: KAGVTQTPRYLIKTRGQQVTLSCSPISGHRSVSWYQQTPGQGLQFLFEYFSETQRNKGNFPGRFSGRQFSNSRSEMNVSTLELGDSALYLCASSLVGGWETQYFGPGTRLLVL.

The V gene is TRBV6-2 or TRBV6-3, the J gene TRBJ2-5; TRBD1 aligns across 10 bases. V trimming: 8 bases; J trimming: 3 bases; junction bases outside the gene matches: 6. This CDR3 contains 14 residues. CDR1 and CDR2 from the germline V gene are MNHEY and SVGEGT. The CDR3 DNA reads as TGTGCCAGCGCCGACGGGACAGGGGAAGAGACCCAGTACTTC. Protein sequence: CASADGTGEETQYF.

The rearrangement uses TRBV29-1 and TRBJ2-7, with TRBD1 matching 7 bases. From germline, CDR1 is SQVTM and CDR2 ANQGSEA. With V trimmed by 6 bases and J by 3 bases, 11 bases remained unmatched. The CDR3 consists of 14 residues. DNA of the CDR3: TGCAGCGTCGCGGACAGGCCAAAGTACTACGAGCAGTACTTC. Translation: CSVADRPKYYEQYF.